This T cell receptor beta chain was sequenced in a study of blood T cell repertoires in COVID-19. The data were produced by immunoSEQ multiplex PCR, yet TCRdb's version contains in-frame clones alone and is incomplete. The sample consists of about 110,000 clones, roughly four fifths of them appearing once. Seattle patients were enrolled while actively infected and followed longitudinally. The sequence derives from a man older than 75 with COVID-19, enrolled during active disease. The specimen sequenced was peripheral blood.

The CDR3 loop reads CASSHRGGEGQPQHF. As DNA, the CDR3 is TGCGCCAGCAGCCACCGAGGGGGGGAGGGTCAGCCCCAGCATTTT. The chain combines TRBV4-1 with TRBJ1-5; weak D call: TRBD1 (6 bases). The CDR3 length is 15 residues. Germline-derived CDR1 and CDR2 are MGHRA and YSYEKL. V was clipped by 3 bases and J by 6 bases, with 15 bases between them.